This T cell receptor (beta chain) was recovered during a study of T-cell reconstitution after alpha-beta-depleted transplantation in children. The authors prepared the TCRbeta library with unique molecular identifiers. From the PCR reads, TCRdb called clonotypes with MiXCR, one entry per CDR3 protein. The sample has 500,000 to 600,000 distinct CDR3 sequences, 30% to 35% seen once; the top ten hold about 2.3%. The starting material was PBMCs from the stem cell graft donor, obtained from the stem cell graft. The TCR was taken from a human donor who donated a stem cell graft to a child with aplastic anemia.

CDR3 protein: CASTLGDRGEKLFF. CDR3 nucleotides: TGTGCCAGCACCCTCGGGGACAGGGGTGAAAAACTGTTTTTT. The chain employs TRBV6-1 and TRBJ1-4; the match to TRBD1 covers 10 bases. This CDR3 has 14 amino acids. V dropped 7 bases and J dropped 7; count of bases not matched to a gene: 6. Germline V lookup: CDR1 MNHNS, CDR2 SASEGT.